The 12 T cell receptor beta chains in this list originate from one sample, sequenced in a study of blood T cells in healthy people across ages (dated by TCRdb to 2015 to 2017). Libraries came from 5' RACE. TCRdb lists the instrument as Illumina HiSeq 2500. A second PCR of 7 to 11 cycles was performed with a sample-barcoded 5' primer and a J-beta primer mix. The raw public reads went through TCRdb reprocessing: fastp at Q25, MiXCR clone calling, in-frame beta chains kept. Rows with a matching CDR3 protein are joined into one entry that keeps the most common DNA and genes. Here the sample has 1.5 million to 2 million distinct CDR3 sequences; around half occur a single time. Clones ranked in the top ten supply over 2% of the sample. Specimen: blood. These TCRs come from a woman aged 40 to 49 in good health.

About this clonotype itself: One base away lies a much larger clone, so this may be a sequencing read error. The chain links TRBV29-1 to TRBJ2-7, with D tentatively TRBD1 (5 bases). CDR3 length: 12 amino acids. Trimming removed 4 bases from V and 2 bases from J, with 9 bases in between. Per the germline V gene, CDR1 is SQVTM and CDR2 is ANQGSEA. The CDR3 loop reads CSVARGPYEQYF. In nucleotides, the CDR3 is TGCAGCGTTGCTAGGGGCCCCTACGAGCAGTACTTC.

V usage is TRBV20-1 and J usage is TRBJ1-1; D call uncertain. The germline gives CDR1 DFQATT, CDR2 SNEGSKA (reference sequence). The CDR3 spans 15 residues. Trimming stripped 1 base from V and 1 base from J, with 13 bases between. CDR3: CSARGVRGPNTEAFF. The CDR3 region has the DNA TGCAGTGCTAGAGGAGTAAGAGGGCCGAACACTGAAGCTTTCTTT.

This clonotype was found once. The genes are TRBV19 and TRBJ1-2; D is unclear. In germline, CDR1 is LNHDA, CDR2 SQIVND (reference sequence). V lost 3 bases and J lost 5, with 10 bases in between. The CDR3 is 13 amino acids. In DNA, the CDR3 is TGTGCCAGTAGTATGTGGGTTTCGTATGGCTACACCTTC. Amino acid sequence: CASSMWVSYGYTF.

This chain joins TRBV3-1 and TRBJ2-7; D is unresolved. This CDR3 has 14 amino acids. The V end lost 0 bases, the J end lost 3 bases, and 9 bases lay between the germline ends. Germline V gene data show CDR1 as LGHDT and CDR2 as YNNKEL (reference sequence). The CDR3 spells CASSQDRTFYEQYF. The DNA of the CDR3 is TGTGCCAGCAGCCAAGATCGCACGTTCTACGAGCAGTACTTC.

This clonotype was observed a single time. The rearrangement uses TRBV20-1 and TRBJ2-1; TRBD2 aligns across 7 bases. CDR1 and CDR2 from the germline V gene are DFQATT and SNEGSKA (reference sequence). Unmatched junction bases numbered 2, after V lost 0 bases and J lost 3 bases. The CDR3 is 14 amino acids. CDR3 amino acids: CSAREAGIYNEQFF. For the CDR3, the DNA is TGCAGTGCTAGAGAAGCGGGGATCTACAATGAGCAGTTCTTC.

The chain joins TRBV28 to TRBJ2-7, with D hard to call. The V gene's germline CDR1 is MDHEN and CDR2 SYDVKM. The length of the CDR3 is 14 residues. Deletions cut 7 bases from V and 6 bases from J, with 19 bases between. Here the CDR3 DNA reads TGTGCCAGCACCACTGGCGGACGAGTGGGCGAGCAGTACTTC. Its translation is CASTTGGRVGEQYF.

The chain uses TRBV6-5 and TRBJ1-1, with D possibly TRBD1 on 6 matching bases. The germline V gene encodes CDR1 MNHEY and CDR2 SVGAGI. This CDR3 is 14 amino acids long. V was trimmed by 6 bases and J by 7 bases, leaving 18 bases between them. CDR3 nucleotide sequence: TGTGCCAGCAGCCCCAACGGACAGCCTCGTGAAGCTTTCTTT. Encoded protein: CASSPNGQPREAFF.

The sample holds a few counts of this clonotype. The V call is TRBV6-5, the J call TRBJ2-1, with 7 positions matching TRBD2. CDR1 is MNHEY and CDR2 is SVGAGI in the germline V gene. Germline trimming cut 4 bases from V and 5 bases from J; bases unmatched to any gene: 8. This CDR3 contains 15 residues. The CDR3 loop is CASSFRGTNNNEQFF. The CDR3, as DNA: TGTGCCAGCAGTTTTCGCGGGACTAACAACAATGAGCAGTTCTTC.

CDR3 nucleotides: TGCGCCAGCAGTGATTCGTCCCATCGAGGGCCCGGAGAGACCCAGTACTTC. Amino acid sequence: CASSDSSHRGPGETQYF. The V and J genes are TRBV10-2 and TRBJ2-5; TRBD2 is a possible D gene (5 bases). Deletions cut 3 bases from V and 4 bases from J, with 21 bases between. The CDR3 extends over 17 amino acids. The germline V gene encodes CDR1 WSHSY and CDR2 SAAADI.

This clonotype was observed a few times. The gene calls are TRBV3-1 and TRBJ2-7; D ambiguous. From germline, CDR1 is LGHDT and CDR2 YNNKEL (reference sequence). The CDR3 loop spans 13 amino acids. With 0 bases removed from V and 4 bases from J, the gap between germline ends came to 7 bases. CDR3 amino acids: CASSQEVTYEQYF. CDR3 nucleotides: TGTGCCAGCAGCCAAGAGGTAACGTACGAGCAGTACTTC.

The V and J genes are TRBV6-5 and TRBJ1-4; no reliable D call. Deletions cut 3 bases from V and 6 bases from J, with 14 bases between. There are 15 residues in the CDR3. The germline V gene has CDR1 MNHEY and CDR2 SVGAGI. The CDR3 DNA reads as TGTGCCAGCAGTTATTACGAAGGGAGCGATGAAAAACTGTTTTTT. Translation gives CASSYYEGSDEKLFF.

V usage is TRBV6-6 and J usage is TRBJ2-2; TRBD2 aligns across 8 bases. The V and J ends lost 6 bases and 4 bases, in that order; junction bases with no gene match: 10. Germline CDR1 reads MNHNY; CDR2 reads SVGAGI (reference sequence). CDR3 length: 16 amino acids. In nucleotides, the CDR3 is TGTGCCAGCAGATCTACCGGGGGGGCGGTCACCGGGGAGCTGTTTTTT. Amino acid sequence: CASRSTGGAVTGELFF.